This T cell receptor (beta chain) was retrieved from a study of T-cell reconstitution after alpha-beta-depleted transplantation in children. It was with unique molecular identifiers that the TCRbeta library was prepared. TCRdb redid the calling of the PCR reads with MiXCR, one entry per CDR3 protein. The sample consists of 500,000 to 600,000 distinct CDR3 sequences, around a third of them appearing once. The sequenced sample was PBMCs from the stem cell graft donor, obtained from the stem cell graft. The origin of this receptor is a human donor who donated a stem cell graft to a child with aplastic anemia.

CDR3 loop: CASSGTFGEQYF. Written as DNA, the CDR3 is TGCGCCAGCAGCGGCACTTTTGGGGAGCAGTACTTC. The chain employs TRBV5-1 and TRBJ2-7; unclear D gene. Germline V gives CDR1 SGHRS, CDR2 YFSETQ. This CDR3 is built from 12 residues. Trimming pared 4 bases from V and 7 bases from J, leaving 12 bases between.